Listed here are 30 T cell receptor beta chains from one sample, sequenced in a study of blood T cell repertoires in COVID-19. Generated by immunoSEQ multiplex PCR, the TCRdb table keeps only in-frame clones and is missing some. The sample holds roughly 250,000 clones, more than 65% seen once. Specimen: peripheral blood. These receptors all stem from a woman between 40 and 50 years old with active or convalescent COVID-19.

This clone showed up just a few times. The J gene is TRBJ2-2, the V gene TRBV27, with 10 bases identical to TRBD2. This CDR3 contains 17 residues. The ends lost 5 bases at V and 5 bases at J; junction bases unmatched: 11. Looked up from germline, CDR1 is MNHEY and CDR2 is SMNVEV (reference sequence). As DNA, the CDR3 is TGTGCCAGCAGTCCTCAAGCGGGGGGGCCAGCAACCGGGGAGCTGTTTTTT. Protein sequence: CASSPQAGGPATGELFF.

CDR3 coding DNA: TGTGCCAGCAGCCAAGGTTCCGGGGATACGCAGTATTTT. The encoded protein is CASSQGSGDTQYF. The chain combines TRBV3-1 (or the pseudogene TRBV3-2) with TRBJ2-3, with D unresolved. Trimming shortened V by 1 base and J by 6 bases, and 8 bases separated the two germline ends. Germline V gene sequence: CDR1 LGHDT, CDR2 YNNKEL (reference sequence). The CDR3 is made up of 13 amino acids.

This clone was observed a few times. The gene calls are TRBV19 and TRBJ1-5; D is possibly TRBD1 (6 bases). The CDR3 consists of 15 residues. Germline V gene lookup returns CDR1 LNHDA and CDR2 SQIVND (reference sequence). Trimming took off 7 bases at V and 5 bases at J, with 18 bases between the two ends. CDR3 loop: CASTRGGQIYQPQHF. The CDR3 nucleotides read TGTGCCAGTACTCGCGGGGGACAAATTTATCAGCCCCAGCATTTT.

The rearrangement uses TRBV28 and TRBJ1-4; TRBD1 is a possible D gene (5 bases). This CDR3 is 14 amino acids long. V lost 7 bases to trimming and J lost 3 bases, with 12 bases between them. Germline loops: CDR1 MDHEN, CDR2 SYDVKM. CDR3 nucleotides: TGTGCCAGCAATTGGGGGGGGGCTAATGAAAAACTGTTTTTT. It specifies CASNWGGANEKLFF.

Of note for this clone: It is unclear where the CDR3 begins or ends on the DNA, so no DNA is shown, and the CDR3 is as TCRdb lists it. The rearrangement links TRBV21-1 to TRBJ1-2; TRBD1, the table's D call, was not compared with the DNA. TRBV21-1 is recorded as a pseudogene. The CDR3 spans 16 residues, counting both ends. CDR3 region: CASSEVGKGASDGYTF.

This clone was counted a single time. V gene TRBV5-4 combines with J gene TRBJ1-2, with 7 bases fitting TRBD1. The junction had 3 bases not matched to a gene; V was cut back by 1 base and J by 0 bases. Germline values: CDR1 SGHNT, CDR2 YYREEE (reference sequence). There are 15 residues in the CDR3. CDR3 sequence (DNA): TGTGCCAGCAGCTTGCGAGGGACAGCTAACTATGGCTACACCTTC. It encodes CASSLRGTANYGYTF.

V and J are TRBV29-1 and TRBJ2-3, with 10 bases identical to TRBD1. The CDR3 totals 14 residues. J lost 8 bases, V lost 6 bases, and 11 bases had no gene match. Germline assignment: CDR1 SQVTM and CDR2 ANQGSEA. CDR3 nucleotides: TGCAGCGTCTTGGACAGGGGGGACGTCGGTACGCAGTATTTT. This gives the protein CSVLDRGDVGTQYF.

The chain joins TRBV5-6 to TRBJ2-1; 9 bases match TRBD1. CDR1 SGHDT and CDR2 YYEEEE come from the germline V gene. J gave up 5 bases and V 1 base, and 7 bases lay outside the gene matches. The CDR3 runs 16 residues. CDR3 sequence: CASSLWGQGGHNEQFF. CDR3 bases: TGTGCCAGCAGCTTGTGGGGACAGGGTGGCCACAATGAGCAGTTCTTC. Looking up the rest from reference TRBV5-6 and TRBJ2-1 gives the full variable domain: DAGVTQSPTHLIKTRGQQVTLRCSPKSGHDTVSWYQQALGQGPQFIFQYYEEEERQRGNFPDRFSGHQFPNYSSELNVNALLLGDSALYLCASSLWGQGGHNEQFFGPGTRLTVL.

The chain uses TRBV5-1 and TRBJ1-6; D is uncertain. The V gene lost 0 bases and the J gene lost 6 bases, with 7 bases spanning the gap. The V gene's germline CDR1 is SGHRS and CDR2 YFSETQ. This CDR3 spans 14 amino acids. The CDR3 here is CASSLGHSNSPLHF. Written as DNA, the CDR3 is TGCGCCAGCAGCTTGGGACACAGTAATTCACCCCTCCACTTT.

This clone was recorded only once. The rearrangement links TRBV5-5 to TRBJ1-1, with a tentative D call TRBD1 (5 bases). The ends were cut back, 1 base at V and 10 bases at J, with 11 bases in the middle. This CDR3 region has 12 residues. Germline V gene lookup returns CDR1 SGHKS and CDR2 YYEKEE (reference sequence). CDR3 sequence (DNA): TGTGCCAGCAGCTTGACAGACGGGGGAGCTTTCTTT. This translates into CASSLTDGGAFF.

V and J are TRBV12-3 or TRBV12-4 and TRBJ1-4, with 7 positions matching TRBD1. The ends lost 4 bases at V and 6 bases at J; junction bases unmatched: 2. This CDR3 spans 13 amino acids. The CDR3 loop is CASSSGQHEKLFF. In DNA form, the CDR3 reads TGTGCCAGCAGTTCGGGACAGCATGAAAAACTGTTTTTT.

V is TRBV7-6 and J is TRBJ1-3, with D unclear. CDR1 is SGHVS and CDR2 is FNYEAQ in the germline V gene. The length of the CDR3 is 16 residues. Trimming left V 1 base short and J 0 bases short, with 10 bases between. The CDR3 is CASSLVTVDSGNTIYF. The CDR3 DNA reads TGTGCCAGCAGCTTAGTAACAGTGGACTCTGGAAACACCATATATTTT.

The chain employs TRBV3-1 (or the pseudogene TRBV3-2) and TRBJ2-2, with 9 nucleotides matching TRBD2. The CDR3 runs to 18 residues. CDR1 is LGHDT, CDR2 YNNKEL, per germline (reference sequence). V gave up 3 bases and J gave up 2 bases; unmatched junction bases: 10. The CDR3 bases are TGTGCCAGCAGCCACGGGGGCGGGGGGGCCGGTAACACCGGGGAGCTGTTTTTT. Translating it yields CASSHGGGGAGNTGELFF.

For the CDR3, the DNA is TGTGCCAGCAGTGACAGGGGCTATCCCCAGCATTTT. Protein: CASSDRGYPQHF. The chain uses TRBV6-1 and TRBJ1-5, with a possible D match to TRBD1 (6 bases). Germline CDR1 MNHNS, CDR2 SASEGT. The CDR3 extends over 12 amino acids. The V end was cut by 3 bases, the J end by 10 bases, with 10 bases between.

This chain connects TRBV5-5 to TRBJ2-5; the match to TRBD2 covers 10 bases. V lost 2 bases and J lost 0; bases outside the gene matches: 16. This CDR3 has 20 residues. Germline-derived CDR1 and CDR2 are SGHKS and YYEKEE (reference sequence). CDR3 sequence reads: CASSFPRLASGGLYQETQYF. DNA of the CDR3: TGTGCCAGCAGCTTCCCACGGTTGGCTAGCGGGGGACTGTACCAAGAGACCCAGTACTTC.

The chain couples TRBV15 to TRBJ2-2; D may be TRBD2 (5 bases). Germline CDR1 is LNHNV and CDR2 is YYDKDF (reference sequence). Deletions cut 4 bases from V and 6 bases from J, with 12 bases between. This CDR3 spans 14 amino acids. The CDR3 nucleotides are TGTGCCACCAGCATTCGGGGAACGGCCGGGGAGCTGTTTTTT. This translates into CATSIRGTAGELFF.

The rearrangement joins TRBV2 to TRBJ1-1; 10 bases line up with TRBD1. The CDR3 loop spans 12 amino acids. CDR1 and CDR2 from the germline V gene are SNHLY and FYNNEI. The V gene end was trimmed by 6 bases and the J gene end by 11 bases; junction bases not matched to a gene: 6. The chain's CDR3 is CASRDRGLSAFF. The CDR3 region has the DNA TGTGCCAGCAGAGACAGGGGGCTAAGTGCTTTCTTT.

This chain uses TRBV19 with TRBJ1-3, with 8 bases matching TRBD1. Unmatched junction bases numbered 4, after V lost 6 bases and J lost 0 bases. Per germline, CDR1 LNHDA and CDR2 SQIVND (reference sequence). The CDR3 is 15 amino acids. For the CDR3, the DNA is TGTGCCAGTAGGCGGACAGGGAACTCTGGAAACACCATATATTTT. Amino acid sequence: CASRRTGNSGNTIYF.

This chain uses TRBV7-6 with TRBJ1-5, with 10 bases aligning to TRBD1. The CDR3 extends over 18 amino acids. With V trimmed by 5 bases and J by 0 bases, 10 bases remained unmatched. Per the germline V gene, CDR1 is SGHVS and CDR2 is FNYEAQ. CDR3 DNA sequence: TGTGCCAGCAGCCCCGGGACAGGGGAGGGCTATAGCAATCAGCCCCAGCATTTT. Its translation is CASSPGTGEGYSNQPQHF.

The CDR3 region has the DNA TGTGCCAGCAGTTCCCGAGGCCAGTGGCAGTACTTC. This gives the protein CASSSRGQWQYF. The chain employs TRBV25-1 and TRBJ2-7; D is undetermined. The germline V gene encodes CDR1 MGHDK and CDR2 SYGVNS. V gave up 5 bases and J gave up 9 bases, with 14 bases separating them. This CDR3 region has 12 residues.

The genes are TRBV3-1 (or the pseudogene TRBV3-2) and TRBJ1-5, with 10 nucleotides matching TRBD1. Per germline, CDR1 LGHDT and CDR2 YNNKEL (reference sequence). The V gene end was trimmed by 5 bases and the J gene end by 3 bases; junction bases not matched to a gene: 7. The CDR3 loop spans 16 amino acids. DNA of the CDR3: TGTGCCAGCAGCGAAGGGACAGGGGTAACCAATCAGCCCCAGCATTTT. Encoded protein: CASSEGTGVTNQPQHF.

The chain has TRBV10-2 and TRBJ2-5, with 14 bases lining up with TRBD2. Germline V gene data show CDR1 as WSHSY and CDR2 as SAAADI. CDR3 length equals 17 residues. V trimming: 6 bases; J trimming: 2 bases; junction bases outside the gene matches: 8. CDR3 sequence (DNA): TGCGCCAGCAGACGATCCGGGACTAGCGGGGGACAAGAGACCCAGTACTTC. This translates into CASRRSGTSGGQETQYF.

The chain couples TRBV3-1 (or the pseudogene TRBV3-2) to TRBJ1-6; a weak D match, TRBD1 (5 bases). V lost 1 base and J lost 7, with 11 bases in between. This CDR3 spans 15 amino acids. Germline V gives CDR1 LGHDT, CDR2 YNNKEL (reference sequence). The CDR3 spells CASSQVAGSNSPLHF. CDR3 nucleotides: TGTGCCAGCAGCCAAGTGGCAGGGTCCAATTCACCCCTCCACTTT.

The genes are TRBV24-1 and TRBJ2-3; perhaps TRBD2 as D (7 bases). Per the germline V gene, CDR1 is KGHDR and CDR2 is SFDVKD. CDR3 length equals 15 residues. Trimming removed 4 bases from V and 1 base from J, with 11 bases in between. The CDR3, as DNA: TGTGCCACCAGTGACCCGGGGGGCCGCACAGATACGCAGTATTTT. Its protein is CATSDPGGRTDTQYF.

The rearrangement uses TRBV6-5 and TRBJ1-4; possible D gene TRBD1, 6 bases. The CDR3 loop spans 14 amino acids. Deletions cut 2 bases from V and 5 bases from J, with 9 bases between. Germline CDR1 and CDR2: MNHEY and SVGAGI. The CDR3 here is CASSYVTGNEKLFF. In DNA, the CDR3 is TGTGCCAGCAGTTACGTTACAGGGAATGAAAAACTGTTTTTT.

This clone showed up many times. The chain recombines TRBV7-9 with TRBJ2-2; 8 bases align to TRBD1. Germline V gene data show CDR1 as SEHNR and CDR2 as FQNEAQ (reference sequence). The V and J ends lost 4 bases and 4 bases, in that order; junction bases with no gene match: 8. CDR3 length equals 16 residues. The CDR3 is CASSSPSGGGTGELFF. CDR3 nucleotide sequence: TGTGCCAGCAGCTCCCCCTCAGGGGGCGGCACCGGGGAGCTGTTTTTT. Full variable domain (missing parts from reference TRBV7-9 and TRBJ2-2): DTGVSQNPRHKITKRGQNVTFRCDPISEHNRLYWYRQTLGQGPEFLTYFQNEAQLEKSRLLSDRFSAERPKGSFSTLEIQRTEQGDSAMYLCASSSPSGGGTGELFFGEGSRLTVL.

In DNA form, the CDR3 reads TGTGCCTGGAGTACAACTGGGGAGGGGGGCTACACCTTC. Protein: CAWSTTGEGGYTF. The genes are TRBV30 and TRBJ1-2; D perhaps matches TRBD1 (5 bases). The length of the CDR3 is 13 residues. The V gene lost 2 bases and the J gene lost 8 bases, with 15 bases spanning the gap. The germline gives CDR1 GTSNPN, CDR2 SVGIG (reference sequence). The variable domain in full, with the rest retrieved from reference TRBV30 and TRBJ1-2, is SQTIHQWPATLVQPVGSPLSLECTVEGTSNPNLYWYRQAAGRGLQLLFYSVGIGQISSEVPQNLSASRPQDRQFILSSKKLLLSDSGFYLCAWSTTGEGGYTFGSGTRLTVV.

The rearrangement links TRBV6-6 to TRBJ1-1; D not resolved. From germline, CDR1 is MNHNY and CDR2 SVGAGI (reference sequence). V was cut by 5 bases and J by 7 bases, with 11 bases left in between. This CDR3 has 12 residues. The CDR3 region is CASSPGRGEAFF. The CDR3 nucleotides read TGTGCCAGCAGTCCCGGACGGGGTGAAGCTTTCTTT.

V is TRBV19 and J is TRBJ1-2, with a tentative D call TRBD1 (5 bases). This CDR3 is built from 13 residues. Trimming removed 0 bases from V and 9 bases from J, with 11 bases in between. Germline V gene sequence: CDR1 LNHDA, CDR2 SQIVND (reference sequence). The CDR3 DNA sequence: TGTGCCAGTAGTATAGAAGCGAAGGGGAGCTACACCTTC. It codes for CASSIEAKGSYTF. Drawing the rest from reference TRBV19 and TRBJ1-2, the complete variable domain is DGGITQSPKYLFRKEGQNVTLSCEQNLNHDAMYWYRQDPGQGLRLIYYSQIVNDFQKGDIAEGYSVSREKKESFPLTVTSAQKNPTAFYLCASSIEAKGSYTFGSGTRLTVV.

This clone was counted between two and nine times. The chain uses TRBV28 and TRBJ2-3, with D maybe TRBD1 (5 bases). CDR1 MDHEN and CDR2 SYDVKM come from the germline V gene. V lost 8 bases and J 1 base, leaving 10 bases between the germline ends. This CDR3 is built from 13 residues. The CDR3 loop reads CASGPTGTDTQYF. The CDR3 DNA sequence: TGTGCCAGCGGACCGACAGGCACAGATACGCAGTATTTT.